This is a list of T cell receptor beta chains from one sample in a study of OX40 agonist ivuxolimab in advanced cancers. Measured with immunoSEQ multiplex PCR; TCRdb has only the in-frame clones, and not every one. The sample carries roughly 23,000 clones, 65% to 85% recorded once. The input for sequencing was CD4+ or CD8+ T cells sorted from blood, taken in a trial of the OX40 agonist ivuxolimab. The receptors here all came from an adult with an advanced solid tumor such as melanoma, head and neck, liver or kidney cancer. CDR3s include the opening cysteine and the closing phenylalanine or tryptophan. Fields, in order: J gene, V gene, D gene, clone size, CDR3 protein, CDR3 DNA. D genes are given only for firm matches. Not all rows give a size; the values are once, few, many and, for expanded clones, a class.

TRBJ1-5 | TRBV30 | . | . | CAWSPGHGHQPQHF | TGTGCCTGGAGTCCGGGACACGGACATCAGCCCCAGCATTTT
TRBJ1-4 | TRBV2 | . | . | CASSELQGGEKLFF | TGTGCCAGCAGTGAATTACAGGGCGGTGAAAAACTGTTTTTT
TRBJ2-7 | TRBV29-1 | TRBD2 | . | CSVEDIRGGAYEQYF | TGCAGCGTTGAAGATATACGGGGGGGGGCCTACGAGCAGTACTTC
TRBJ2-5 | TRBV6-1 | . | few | CASSSAEQETQYF | TGTGCCAGCAGCTCCGCGGAACAAGAGACCCAGTACTTC
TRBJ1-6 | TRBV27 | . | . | CASSQTTLTNSPLHF | TGTGCCAGCAGTCAGACGACACTTACAAATTCACCCCTCCACTTT
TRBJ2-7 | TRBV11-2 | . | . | CASDDRQSYEQYF | TGTGCCAGCGACGACCGACAGTCCTACGAGCAGTACTTC
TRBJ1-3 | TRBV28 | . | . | CASSPTASSGNTIYF | TGTGCCAGCAGTCCGACGGCGAGCTCTGGAAACACCATATATTTT
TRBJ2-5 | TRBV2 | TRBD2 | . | CASSEGGEETQYF | TGTGCCAGCAGTGAGGGGGGGGAAGAGACCCAGTACTTC
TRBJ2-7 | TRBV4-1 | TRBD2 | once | CASSQGAGGPYEQYF | TGCGCCAGCAGCCAAGGAGCGGGAGGGCCCTACGAGCAGTACTTC
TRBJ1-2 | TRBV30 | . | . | CAWSAQGSGYTF | TGTGCCTGGAGTGCTCAAGGGTCTGGCTACACCTTC
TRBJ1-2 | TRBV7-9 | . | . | CASSLATAGPGYTF | TGTGCCAGCAGCTTAGCTACGGCAGGGCCTGGCTACACCTTC
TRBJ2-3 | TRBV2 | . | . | CASSEAYDPTDTQYF | TGTGCCAGCAGTGAGGCGTATGACCCCACAGATACGCAGTATTTT
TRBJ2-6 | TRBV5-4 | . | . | CASSSYSSGANVLTF | TGTGCCAGCAGCTCCTACAGCTCTGGGGCCAACGTCCTGACTTTC
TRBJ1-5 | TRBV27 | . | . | CASSIRGGINNQPQHF | TGTGCCAGCAGTATCCGAGGGGGGATTAACAATCAGCCCCAGCATTTT
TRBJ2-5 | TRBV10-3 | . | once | CAIGGAGGETQYF | TGTGCCATCGGGGGAGCCGGGGGAGAGACCCAGTACTTC
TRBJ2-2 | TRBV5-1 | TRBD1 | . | CASSVRQGGELFF | TGCGCCAGCAGCGTTCGACAGGGCGGGGAGCTGTTTTTT